A single sample is the source of the 22 T cell receptor beta chains below, sequenced in a study of blood T cell repertoires in COVID-19. The table came from immunoSEQ multiplex PCR; TCRdb's copy has only in-frame clones and leaves some out. The sample lists 450,000 to 500,000 clones, 70% to 90% occurring once. Sequencing used peripheral blood. Source of these receptors: a human donor in a cohort sampled during active COVID-19.

The chain has TRBV7-8 and TRBJ2-3; 10 bases line up with TRBD2. The CDR3 covers 17 residues. Unmatched junction bases numbered 10, after V lost 5 bases and J lost 2 bases. CDR1 and CDR2 (germline): SGHVS, FQNEAQ. CDR3 protein: CASSPRRLAGTTDTQYF. In DNA form, the CDR3 reads TGTGCCAGCAGCCCCCGGCGACTAGCGGGCACCACAGATACGCAGTATTTT.

The chain is built from TRBV13 and TRBJ1-3, with 8 bases aligning to TRBD1. The CDR3 spans 15 residues. Germline V gene lookup returns CDR1 PRHDT and CDR2 FYEKMQ (reference sequence). The trim removed 2 bases at V and 6 bases at J, leaving 6 bases unmatched. The DNA of the CDR3 is TGTGCCAGCAGCTTAAGCACAGGGGGAACAAACACCATATATTTT. It translates to CASSLSTGGTNTIYF.

This chain uses TRBV7-2 with TRBJ1-1; no firm D call. This CDR3 spans 15 amino acids. CDR1 is SGHTA, CDR2 FQGNSA, per germline. The V and J ends lost 5 bases and 1 base respectively, with 14 bases between them. This CDR3 reads CASSPFRGPNTEAFF. For the CDR3, the DNA is TGTGCCAGCAGCCCCTTTAGAGGGCCGAACACTGAAGCTTTCTTT.

This chain connects TRBV3-1 (or the pseudogene TRBV3-2) to TRBJ2-5, with D perhaps matching TRBD1 (6 bases). The CDR3 runs 14 residues. Trimming left V 4 bases short and J 6 bases short, with 15 bases between. Looked up from germline, CDR1 is LGHDT and CDR2 is YNNKEL (reference sequence). DNA for the CDR3: TGTGCCAGCAGCCTGGGGGTAGGGGGACAGACCCAGTACTTC. Protein sequence: CASSLGVGGQTQYF.

This chain connects TRBV7-9 to TRBJ1-1; D ambiguous. Per the germline V gene, CDR1 is SEHNR and CDR2 is FQNEAQ (reference sequence). Trimming took 5 bases from V and 5 from J, leaving 12 bases between them. This CDR3 has 13 amino acids. The CDR3 sequence is CASSQAGLTEAFF. Here the CDR3 DNA reads TGTGCCAGCAGCCAAGCGGGGTTGACTGAAGCTTTCTTT.

This chain links TRBV5-1 with TRBJ2-5, with D tentatively TRBD2 (5 bases). The CDR3 loop spans 14 amino acids. V was trimmed by 1 base and J by 0 bases, leaving 7 bases between them. Germline assignment: CDR1 SGHRS and CDR2 YFSETQ. CDR3 sequence: CASSLWRDQETQYF. DNA of the CDR3: TGCGCCAGCAGCTTGTGGCGGGACCAAGAGACCCAGTACTTC.

The V call is TRBV19, the J call TRBJ1-2; 7 nucleotides match TRBD1. The V segment lost 10 bases and the J segment 1 base; nucleotides outside the gene matches: 12. Germline assignment: CDR1 LNHDA and CDR2 SQIVND (reference sequence). The CDR3 extends over 15 amino acids. The CDR3 reads CATSGGHWGNYGYTF. Here the CDR3 DNA reads TGTGCCACCTCAGGGGGACACTGGGGTAACTATGGCTACACCTTC.

The rearrangement uses TRBV10-3 and TRBJ1-2; 9 nucleotides align to TRBD1. In germline, CDR1 is ENHRY, CDR2 SYGVKD. This CDR3 comprises 16 residues. After removal of 0 bases from V and 3 bases from J, the junction contained 5 bases not matched to a gene. CDR3 protein: CAISESEQGAYYGYTF. CDR3 in DNA: TGTGCCATCAGTGAGTCTGAACAGGGGGCTTACTATGGCTACACCTTC.

The chain recombines TRBV12-3 or TRBV12-4 with TRBJ1-2; D possibly corresponds to TRBD1 (6 bases). Trimming took 5 bases from V and 6 from J, leaving 13 bases between them. The CDR3 length is 13 residues. The chain's CDR3 is CASSPLTGNGYTF. As DNA, the CDR3 is TGTGCCAGCAGTCCCCTTACAGGGAATGGCTACACCTTC.

The chain uses TRBV14 and TRBJ2-7, with D perhaps matching TRBD2 (5 bases). CDR1 SGHDN and CDR2 FVKESK come from the germline V gene. Trimming removed 4 bases from V and 1 base from J, with 11 bases in between. This CDR3 region has 14 residues. CDR3 DNA: TGTGCCAGCAGCCCCCCGGGAAAGTCCTACGAGCAGTACTTC. Protein product: CASSPPGKSYEQYF.

The chain joins TRBV29-1 to TRBJ2-5, with 11 positions matching TRBD1. The ends lost 7 bases at V and 5 bases at J; junction bases unmatched: 3. The CDR3 contains 12 residues. The germline CDR1 and CDR2 sequences are SQVTM and ANQGSEA. CDR3 protein: CSAGTGGETQYF. The CDR3 DNA reads as TGCAGCGCGGGGACAGGGGGGGAGACCCAGTACTTC.

This chain uses TRBV7-3 with TRBJ2-3, with 7 bases identical to TRBD1. The CDR3 loop spans 15 amino acids. With V trimmed by 4 bases and J by 0 bases, 4 bases remained unmatched. Per the germline V gene, CDR1 is SGHTA and CDR2 is FQGTGA. CDR3 DNA sequence: TGTGCCAGCAGCTCTCCGGGACAGAGCACAGATACGCAGTATTTT. Its translation is CASSSPGQSTDTQYF.

The genes are TRBV27 and TRBJ2-3; 8 bases fit TRBD2. The CDR3 length is 16 residues. The germline gives CDR1 MNHEY, CDR2 SMNVEV (reference sequence). Germline trimming cut 0 bases from V and 7 bases from J; bases unmatched to any gene: 9. The CDR3 loop reads CASSLSIPGGGNTQYF. The CDR3 DNA is TGTGCCAGCAGTTTATCGATCCCGGGGGGGGGAAATACGCAGTATTTT.

This clone was recorded once. V and J are TRBV5-5 and TRBJ2-3; 9 nucleotides match TRBD2. CDR3 length: 16 amino acids. The germline CDR1 and CDR2 sequences are SGHKS and YYEKEE (reference sequence). V was clipped by 4 bases and J by 2 bases; unmatched bases: 8. CDR3 nucleotide sequence: TGTGCCAGCAGCCGAATGACTAGCGGACACACAGATACGCAGTATTTT. It encodes CASSRMTSGHTDTQYF.

The rearrangement links TRBV11-3 to TRBJ2-1; 11 positions match TRBD1. With V trimmed by 1 base and J by 0 bases, 2 bases remained unmatched. This CDR3 spans 17 amino acids. The germline gives CDR1 SGHNT, CDR2 YENEEA. CDR3 amino acids: CASSLAGQGVSYNEQFF. CDR3 sequence (DNA): TGTGCCAGCAGCTTAGCGGGACAGGGGGTCTCCTACAATGAGCAGTTCTTC.

The chain links TRBV7-2 to TRBJ2-1; TRBD2 matches at 16 bases. Germline CDR1 reads SGHTA; CDR2 reads FQGNSA. This CDR3 is built from 15 residues. The ends lost 5 bases at V and 10 bases at J; junction bases unmatched: 5. CDR3 coding DNA: TGTGCCAGCAGCCCTCCGGGACTAGCGGGAGGGGAGCAGTTCTTC. Its translation: CASSPPGLAGGEQFF.

As regards this clone: Compared with germline, one end of the junction differs, possibly owing to a read error. The genes are TRBV5-6 and TRBJ1-2; maybe TRBD1 (6 bases). The CDR3 consists of 15 residues. In germline, CDR1 is SGHDT, CDR2 YYEEEE. The CDR3 bases are TGTGTCAGCAGCTTGGCCGGTGGGGGCGGCTATGGCTACACCTTC. Translated: CVSSLAGGGGYGYTF. The full variable domain, in which reference TRBV5-6 and TRBJ1-2 provide the parts outside the CDR3, is DAGVTQSPTHLIKTRGQQVTLRCSPKSGHDTVSWYQQALGQGPQFIFQYYEEEERQRGNFPDRFSGHQFPNYSSELNVNALLLGDSALYLCVSSLAGGGGYGYTFGSGTRLTVV.

The chain joins TRBV5-6 to TRBJ2-3; TRBD2 matches 8 bases. V shed 4 bases and J 0 bases; nucleotides not matched to a gene: 4. The germline V gene has CDR1 SGHDT and CDR2 YYEEEE. The CDR3 extends over 15 amino acids. The CDR3 nucleotides read TGTGCCAGCAGCCTACTAGCGGTTAGCACAGATACGCAGTATTTT. It is translated as CASSLLAVSTDTQYF. Supplemented by reference TRBV5-6 and TRBJ2-3, the full variable domain reads DAGVTQSPTHLIKTRGQQVTLRCSPKSGHDTVSWYQQALGQGPQFIFQYYEEEERQRGNFPDRFSGHQFPNYSSELNVNALLLGDSALYLCASSLLAVSTDTQYFGPGTRLTVL.

The V call is TRBV5-6, the J call TRBJ2-2, with D possibly being TRBD1 (5 bases). The V gene's germline CDR1 is SGHDT and CDR2 YYEEEE. The V end was cut by 0 bases, the J end by 6 bases, with 12 bases between. This CDR3 comprises 15 residues. CDR3 region: CASSLVGRDAGELFF. The CDR3 DNA is TGTGCCAGCAGCTTGGTGGGCAGGGATGCCGGGGAGCTGTTTTTT.

This chain uses TRBV7-2 with TRBJ2-7; 12 positions agree with TRBD2. The ends lost 5 bases at V and 3 bases at J; junction bases unmatched: 17. The CDR3 covers 19 residues. Germline-derived CDR1 and CDR2 are SGHTA and FQGNSA. CDR3 bases: TGTGCCAGCAGCCCGATGACTAGCGGGAGTCCGATACCGTTCTACGAGCAGTACTTC. This encodes CASSPMTSGSPIPFYEQYF. The full variable domain, rest sourced from reference TRBV7-2 and TRBJ2-7, is GAGVSQSPSNKVTEKGKDVELRCDPISGHTALYWYRQSLGQGLEFLIYFQGNSAPDKSGLPSDRFSAERTGGSVSTLTIQRTQQEDSAVYLCASSPMTSGSPIPFYEQYFGPGTRLTVT.

The chain combines TRBV2 with TRBJ2-1; 9 bases line up with TRBD1. The CDR3 loop spans 10 amino acids. Germline values: CDR1 SNHLY, CDR2 FYNNEI. J gave up 12 bases and V 6 bases, and 0 bases lay outside the gene matches. DNA of the CDR3: TGTGCCAGCAGGACAGGGGGGCAGTTCTTC. Translated, it gives CASRTGGQFF.

This clone was found a few times. The V gene is TRBV11-2, the J gene TRBJ2-5, with 12 positions matching TRBD2. Germline CDR1 reads SGHAT; CDR2 reads FQNNGV. The ends lost 4 bases at V and 4 bases at J; junction bases unmatched: 4. The CDR3 loop spans 15 amino acids. In DNA form, the CDR3 reads TGTGCCAGCAGCTCAAGACTAGCGGGAGTAGAGACCCAGTACTTC. Translated: CASSSRLAGVETQYF.